The present T cell receptor (beta chain) was sequenced within a study of blood T cells in healthy people across ages. For the second PCR, which ran for roughly 7 to 11 cycles, a sample-barcoded 5' primer and a J-beta primer mix were used. TCRdb reprocessed the 5' RACE reads via MiXCR and lists one record per CDR3 protein. The table records roughly 930,000 distinct CDR3 sequences, about 48% of them present only once. This clonotype was counted many times. Germline assignment: CDR1 SGHRS and CDR2 YFSETQ. With 5 bases removed from V and 1 base from J, the gap between germline ends came to 19 bases. The CDR3 consists of 17 residues.

The rearrangement joins TRBV5-1 to TRBJ2-1; possible D gene TRBD2, 6 bases. The TCR comes from a man in his thirties or forties in good health. The sequenced sample was blood. The CDR3 region has the DNA TGCGCCAGCAGGGCTGACTTGCGAGCGGGTTCCTACAATGAGCAGTTCTTC. Translating it yields CASRADLRAGSYNEQFF.